This T cell receptor (beta chain) was retrieved from a study of glioma-infiltrating T cells (dated by TCRdb to 2016 to 2017). For the study in its entirety: The study sequenced TCR alpha- and beta-chain repertoires from glioma tissue, from non-neoplastic brain tissue and from matched peripheral blood mononuclear cells. Three low-grade glioma patients, about 8 primary glioblastoma patients, and three non-glioma patients who contributed non-neoplastic brain tissue made up the paired cohort. To gauge divergence between tissue and blood T-cell populations, every tissue-infiltrating repertoire was compared against the peripheral blood repertoire from the same patient. The paper's findings and limits, for the study overall: Group comparisons were based on small numbers of patients: three non-neoplastic, three low-grade glioma and several glioblastoma patients. Only a very small number of CDR3 sequences turned up in both tissue and blood, a result put down to high CDR3 diversity combined with limited sampling. VJ-independent divergence between tissue and blood was found to be below expectation in non-neoplastic patients but above expectation in all gliomas, particularly low-grade gliomas.

The iRepertoire nested amplicon-rescue multiplex PCR (arm-PCR) platform was used to amplify TCR alpha and beta CDR3 regions from RNA. The input for one-step reverse transcription and amplification was roughly 100-450 ng of either tissue mRNA or PBMC total RNA. Following bead purification, Illumina adapters were added by a secondary multiplex PCR, and the libraries were gel-purified between 200 and 400 bp. Libraries carried internal 6-nucleotide barcodes used for demultiplexing. Sequencing of the libraries was done on an Illumina MiSeq using 2x220 or 2x250 nucleotide paired-end reads. The paper's data handling went like this. FLASH 1.2.11 was used to merge paired reads, and BWA-MEM then aligned the reads to the GRCh37 human genome before TRA and TRB reads were extracted. An IMGT-derived reference of cassette sequences and CDR3 motifs, with pseudogenes included, was used for V and J assignment. Three-frame translation of reads was performed, and productive CDR3s were defined as those with a C...FGXG motif and no stop codons. A clonotype was defined as a unique combination of a V-J cassette pair and a CDR3 amino acid sequence. Filtering of reads was based on Hamming distance, with the threshold set by the sequence error rate of each sample in mapped regions. TCRdb reran the public reads through fastp at Q25 and MiXCR, keeping productive beta chains. Each record represents a unique CDR3 protein, reported with the most common genes and DNA among its rows. TCRdb, not the original authors, processed these V and J calls. The sample has fewer than 110,000 distinct CDR3 sequences on record, 29% of them singletons. Roughly 45% of the sample is in the top ten clones.

About this clonotype: Its antigen target is currently unknown. Base quality data are lacking; no much larger clone is found one base away.

The germline V gene (reference sequence) yields GTSNPN for CDR1 and SVGIG for CDR2. The CDR3 holds 14 amino acids from the cysteine to the phenylalanine. Only the CDR3 region is kept as DNA, spanning 42 bases read in frame from base 1. The germline V end is reduced by 5 bases and the J end by 6 bases; junction bases left unmatched: 3. The chain couples TRBV30 to TRBJ2-3; 15 nucleotides in the junction match TRBD2. The source is a human donor with low-grade glioma or glioblastoma, undergoing nonglioma brain surgery, or in good health (not recorded which). Sequencing input: glioma tissue, nonneoplastic brain tissue, or PBMCs (not recorded which). CDR3 loop: CAWVGTSGGDTQYF. The DNA sequence follows: TGTGCCTGGGTTGGGACTAGCGGGGGGGATACGCAGTATTTT.